These 3 T cell receptor beta chains were all obtained from the same sample, sequenced in a study of T cell clonality in common variable immunodeficiency. Clones were read by immunoSEQ multiplex PCR, and TCRdb kept only the in-frame ones, dropping some. Recorded here are about 37,000 clones, with no singletons, and the ten leading clones hold 3% to 4.5%. The sample consisted of peripheral blood mononuclear cells. These receptors were obtained from a person between 18 and 69 years old in good health.

Many counts were recorded for this clone. The read terminates 3 residues before the CDR3 end, so the remaining end is supplied by the germline J gene. This sequence joins TRBV19 and TRBJ1-5; 12 nucleotides line up with TRBD1. J was trimmed by 1 base and V by 6 bases; bases with no gene match: 13. This CDR3 has 19 amino acids. Looked up from germline, CDR1 is LNHDA and CDR2 is SQIVND (reference sequence). Partial CDR3 DNA: TGTGCCAGTAGCACGCCGGGACAGGGGGCACTACACAGCAATCAGCCC. This gives the protein CASSTPGQGALHSNQP. The CDR3 as a whole reads CASSTPGQGALHSNQPQHF.

The sample holds a few counts of this clone. The read halts 3 residues ahead of the CDR3 end, with the missing end drawn from the germline J gene. The chain is built from TRBV19 and TRBJ1-1, with D unclear. CDR1 LNHDA and CDR2 SQIVND come from the germline V gene (reference sequence). The CDR3 loop spans 11 amino acids. CDR3 DNA (partial): TGTGCCAGTAGTATTCGGACGGGG. Protein product: CASSIRTG. The whole CDR3 protein is CASSIRTGAFF.

This clone was recorded a few times. CDR3 DNA (partial): TGTGCCAGTAGGACTAGCTCCTACAATGAC. Its protein is CASRTSSYND. The whole CDR3 protein is CASRTSSYNDYTF. The chain carries TRBV19 and TRBJ1-2, with no clear D. The missing CDR3 end, 3 residues past where the read stops, is filled in from the germline J gene. This CDR3 contains 13 residues. Germline values: CDR1 LNHDA, CDR2 SQIVND (reference sequence).